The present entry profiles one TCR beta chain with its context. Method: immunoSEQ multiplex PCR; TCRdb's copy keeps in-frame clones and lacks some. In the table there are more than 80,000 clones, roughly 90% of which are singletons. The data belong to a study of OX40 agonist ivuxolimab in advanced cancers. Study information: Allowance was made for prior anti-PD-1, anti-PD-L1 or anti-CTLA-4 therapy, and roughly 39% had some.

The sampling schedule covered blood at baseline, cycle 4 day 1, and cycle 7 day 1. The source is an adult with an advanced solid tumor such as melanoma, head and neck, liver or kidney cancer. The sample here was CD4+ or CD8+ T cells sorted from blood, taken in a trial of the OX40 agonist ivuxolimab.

The CDR3 nucleotides read TGTGCCAGCAGCTCGAACCTGGGCAATCAGCCCCAGCATTTT. This codes for CASSSNLGNQPQHF. The chain recombines TRBV11-2 with TRBJ1-5; D is unclear. The CDR3 length is 14 residues. The V gene's germline CDR1 is SGHAT and CDR2 FQNNGV. The V end was cut by 4 bases, the J end by 2 bases, with 9 bases between.